This T cell receptor (beta chain) was profiled in a study of shared clonotypes between healthy human individuals. Study at large: Per donor, three plates held CD4 naive cells, three held CD4 memory, two held CD8 naive and one held CD8 memory. The study, taken as a whole, reports: Researchers sampled blood only, noting tissue repertoires likely differ.

About this clone itself: The antigen remains undetermined.

Among the donors, all were Caucasian adults who lived in Nashville, Tennessee. Memory CD4+ cells were the fraction left after CD45RA+ naive selection. Germline V CDR1 and CDR2: MNHEY, SMNVEV (reference sequence). The CDR3 covers 18 residues. V was trimmed by 3 bases and J by 3 bases, leaving 21 bases between them. TCRdb's table, derived via immunoSEQ multiplex PCR, lists solely in-frame clones and lacks some. The data contain some 1 million clones, roughly 80% of them singletons. The clonotype originates from a man between 18 and 35 years old in good health. Sequencing input: memory CD4+ T cells sorted from blood. Indicated subset: CD45RA-negative fraction. This chain links TRBV27 with TRBJ2-4; D may correspond to TRBD1 or TRBD2 (5 bases each). CDR3 protein: CASSLIGVRELDKNIQYF. Here the CDR3 DNA reads TGTGCCAGCAGTTTGATAGGGGTTAGGGAGCTTGACAAAAACATTCAGTACTTC.